This is a list of T cell receptor beta chains from one sample in a study of cytomegalovirus exposure and HLA in healthy donors. TCRdb's table, derived via immunoSEQ multiplex PCR, lists solely in-frame clones and lacks some. Of roughly 150,000 clones listed, around 86% are singletons. The sequenced sample was PBMCs. The receptors originated from a male donor in good health and CMV-seronegative. Each CDR3 is given with its conserved first and last residue. A D gene is named only where the DNA matches it firmly. Not all rows give a size; the values are once, few, many and, for expanded clones, a class.

J,size,D,V,DNA,CDR3
TRBJ1-5,few,NA,TRBV9,TGTGCCAGCAGCACAGGCGAAGACAATCAGCCCCAGCATTTT,CASSTGEDNQPQHF
TRBJ2-7,NA,NA,TRBV6-5,TGTGCCAGCAGTTACTCGGCAGGGTCCAACGAGCAGTACTTC,CASSYSAGSNEQYF
TRBJ2-7,NA,NA,TRBV27,TGTGCCAGCAGTTCGACAGGATCATCCTACGAGCAGTACTTC,CASSSTGSSYEQYF
TRBJ2-5,NA,TRBD1,TRBV20-1,TGCAGTGCGAGGACAGGAGAGACCCAGTACTTC,CSARTGETQYF
TRBJ1-1,NA,NA,TRBV5-5,TGTGCCAGCAGCTTGGAGCCCCACGAAGCTTTCTTT,CASSLEPHEAFF
TRBJ2-5,NA,NA,TRBV5-1,TGCGCCAGCAGCTTGGGGGGGGAAGAGACCCAGTACTTC,CASSLGGEETQYF
TRBJ1-2,NA,NA,TRBV29-1,TGCAGGTGGGGGAGGGGCCCCTTCTATGGCTACACCTTC,CRWGRGPFYGYTF
TRBJ2-2,NA,NA,TRBV6-1,TGTGCCAGCAGTGATCGAGCGAACACCGGGGAGCTGTTTTTT,CASSDRANTGELFF
TRBJ2-3,NA,TRBD1,TRBV5-6,TGTGCCAGCAGTCCCGGGACAGGGAGTACAGATACGCAGTATTTT,CASSPGTGSTDTQYF
TRBJ1-2,NA,TRBD1,TRBV6-6,TGTGCCACGAACGCGGACAGGCGGAACTATGGCTACACCTTC,CATNADRRNYGYTF
TRBJ2-7,NA,NA,TRBV11-2,TGTGCCAGCAGCTTAACAGGCAGCGCCTATTCCTACGAGCAGTACTTC,CASSLTGSAYSYEQYF
TRBJ1-1,NA,TRBD1,TRBV7-9,TGTGCCAGCAGCCCGAGACAGGGGGCGCGGTCCACTGAAGCTTTCTTT,CASSPRQGARSTEAFF
TRBJ2-2,NA,TRBD2,TRBV7-9,TGTGCCAGCAGCTTAGCTGGCGGGGGTGGCACCGGGGAGCTGTTTTTT,CASSLAGGGGTGELFF
TRBJ2-7,NA,NA,TRBV2,TGTGCCGGAGGCACGATCGGGTACGAGCAGTACTTC,CAGGTIGYEQYF
TRBJ2-5,NA,NA,TRBV15,TGTGCCACCAGCATCAGGGTGCAAGAGACCCAGTACTTC,CATSIRVQETQYF
TRBJ2-1,NA,TRBD2,TRBV6-6,TGTGCCAGCACCGAGCGGGGGGGAGTCGATGAGCAGTTCTTC,CASTERGGVDEQFF
TRBJ2-7,NA,TRBD1,TRBV10-3,TGTGCCATCAGTCAAACAGGGGCTCGGCGCTCCTACGAGCAGTACTTC,CAISQTGARRSYEQYF
TRBJ1-1,NA,NA,TRBV5-1,TGCGCCAGCAGCTTGGGTCAGGAGGGCACTGAAGCTTTCTTT,CASSLGQEGTEAFF
TRBJ2-5,NA,TRBD1,TRBV7-9,TGTGCCAGCAGCTGGCGACAGGGGGTCCAAGAGACCCAGTACTTC,CASSWRQGVQETQYF
TRBJ2-7,NA,NA,TRBV18,TGTGCCAGCTCACCACGAAACAGCTACGAGCAGTACTTC,CASSPRNSYEQYF
TRBJ1-1,NA,NA,TRBV6-1,TGTGCCAGCAGTGGGGGAGGGCTAACTGAAGCTTTCTTT,CASSGGGLTEAFF
TRBJ2-7,NA,NA,TRBV20-1,TGCAGTGCATCTCGCTCCTACGAGCAGTACTTC,CSASRSYEQYF
TRBJ1-4,NA,NA,TRBV6-1,TGTGCCAGCACGAACCTTGCGGGGGGGGGCTTTAACTGTTTTTTT,CASTNLAGGGFNCFF
TRBJ1-2,few,NA,TRBV19,TGTGCCAGTAGTTCCGACGACAGGTTAGCTAACTATGGCTACACCTTC,CASSSDDRLANYGYTF
TRBJ1-5,few,TRBD1,TRBV5-6,TGTGCCAGCAGCGACCGAGCCGGGACAGGGAATCAGCCCCAGCATTTT,CASSDRAGTGNQPQHF
TRBJ2-1,NA,NA,TRBV7-9,TGTGCCAGCAGCTTAGGAGGGGGATCCTACAATGAGCAGTTCTTC,CASSLGGGSYNEQFF
TRBJ1-5,NA,TRBD1,TRBV10-3,TGTGCCATCAGTGAGGCGATGGCCGGGACAGGCGACAATCAGCCCCAGCATTTT,CAISEAMAGTGDNQPQHF
TRBJ1-4,NA,NA,TRBV5-1,TGCGCCAGCAGCCAAGGGGCGACTAATGAAAAACTGTTTTTT,CASSQGATNEKLFF
TRBJ1-1,NA,TRBD1,TRBV4-1,TGCGCCAGCAGCCATAGACAGGGATACTCTGAAGCTTTCTTT,CASSHRQGYSEAFF
TRBJ2-1,NA,NA,TRBV14,TGTGCCAGCAGCCAGGGGGCTAAATACAATGAGCAGTTCTTC,CASSQGAKYNEQFF
TRBJ1-6,few,NA,TRBV30,TGTGCCTGGACTTTGACAGGCAATTCACCCCTCCACTTT,CAWTLTGNSPLHF
TRBJ2-7,NA,NA,TRBV11-2,TGTGCCAGCAGCAAAGACAGGCTGTCCTACGAGCAGTACTTC,CASSKDRLSYEQYF